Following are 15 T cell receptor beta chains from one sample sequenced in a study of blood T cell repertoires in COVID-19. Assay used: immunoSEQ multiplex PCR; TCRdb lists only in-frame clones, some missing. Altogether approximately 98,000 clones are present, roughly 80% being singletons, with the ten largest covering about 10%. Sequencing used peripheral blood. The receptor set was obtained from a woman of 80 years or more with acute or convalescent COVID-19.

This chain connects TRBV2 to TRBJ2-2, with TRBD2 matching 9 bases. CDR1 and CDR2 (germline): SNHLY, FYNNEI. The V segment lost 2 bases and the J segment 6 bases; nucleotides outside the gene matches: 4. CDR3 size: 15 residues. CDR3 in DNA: TGTGCCAGCAGTGAAACGGCTAGCGGGGCCGGGGAGCTGTTTTTT. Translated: CASSETASGAGELFF.

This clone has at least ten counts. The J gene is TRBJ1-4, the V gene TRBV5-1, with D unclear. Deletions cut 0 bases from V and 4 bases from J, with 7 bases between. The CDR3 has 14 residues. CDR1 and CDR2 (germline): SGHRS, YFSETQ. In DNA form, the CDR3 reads TGCGCCAGCAGCTTGGCCGTGCGTAATGAAAAACTGTTTTTT. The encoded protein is CASSLAVRNEKLFF.

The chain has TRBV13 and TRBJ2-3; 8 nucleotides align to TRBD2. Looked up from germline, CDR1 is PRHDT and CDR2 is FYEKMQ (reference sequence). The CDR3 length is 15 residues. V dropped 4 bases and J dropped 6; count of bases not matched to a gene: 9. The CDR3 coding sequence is TGTGCCAGCAGCTCCCCGGCGGGGGGTGCCGATACGCAGTATTTT. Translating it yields CASSSPAGGADTQYF.

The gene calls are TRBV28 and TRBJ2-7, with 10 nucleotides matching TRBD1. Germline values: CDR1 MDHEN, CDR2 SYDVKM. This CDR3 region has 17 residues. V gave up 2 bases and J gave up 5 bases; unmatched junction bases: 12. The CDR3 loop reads CASSLGSRQGARNEQYV. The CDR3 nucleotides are TGTGCCAGCAGTTTAGGGAGCAGACAGGGGGCAAGAAACGAGCAGTACGTC.

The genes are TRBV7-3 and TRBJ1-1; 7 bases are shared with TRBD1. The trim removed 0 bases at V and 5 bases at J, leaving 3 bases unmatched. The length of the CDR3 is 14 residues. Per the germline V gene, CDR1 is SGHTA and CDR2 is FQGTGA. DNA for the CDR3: TGTGCCAGCAGCTTAACAGGGGGCCCAACTGAAGCTTTCTTT. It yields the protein CASSLTGGPTEAFF.

CDR3 in amino acids: CASTSSSYNSPLHF. The CDR3 DNA sequence: TGTGCCAGCACTTCTAGCTCCTATAATTCACCCCTCCACTTT. The genes are TRBV2 and TRBJ1-6; the D is unclear. V lost 7 bases and J 0 bases, leaving 7 bases between the germline ends. The CDR3 sequence is 14 residues long. Germline CDR1 SNHLY, CDR2 FYNNEI.

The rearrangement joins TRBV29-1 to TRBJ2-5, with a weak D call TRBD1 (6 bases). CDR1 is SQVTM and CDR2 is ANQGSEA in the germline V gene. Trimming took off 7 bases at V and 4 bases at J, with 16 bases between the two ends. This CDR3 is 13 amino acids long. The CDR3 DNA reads TGCAGCGGGGCACAGGGTGTAGGAGAGACCCAGTACTTC. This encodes CSGAQGVGETQYF.

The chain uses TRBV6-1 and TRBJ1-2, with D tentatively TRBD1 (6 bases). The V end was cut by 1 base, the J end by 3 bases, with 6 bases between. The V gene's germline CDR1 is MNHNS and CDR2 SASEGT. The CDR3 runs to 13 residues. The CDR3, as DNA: TGTGCCAGCAGTGAAGACAGGGACTATGGCTACACCTTC. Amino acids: CASSEDRDYGYTF.

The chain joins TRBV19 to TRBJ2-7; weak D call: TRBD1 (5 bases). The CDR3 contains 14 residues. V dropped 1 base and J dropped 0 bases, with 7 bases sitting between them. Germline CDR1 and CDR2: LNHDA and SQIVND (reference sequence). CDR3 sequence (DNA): TGTGCCAGTAGTATAGGACAGACCTCCTACGAGCAGTACTTC. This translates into CASSIGQTSYEQYF.

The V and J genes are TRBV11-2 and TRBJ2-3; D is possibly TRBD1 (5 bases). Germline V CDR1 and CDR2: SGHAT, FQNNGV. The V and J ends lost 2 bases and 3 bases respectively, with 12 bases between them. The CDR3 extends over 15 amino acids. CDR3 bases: TGTGCCAGCAGCTTAATAAGTGGGGCGACAGATACGCAGTATTTT. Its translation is CASSLISGATDTQYF.

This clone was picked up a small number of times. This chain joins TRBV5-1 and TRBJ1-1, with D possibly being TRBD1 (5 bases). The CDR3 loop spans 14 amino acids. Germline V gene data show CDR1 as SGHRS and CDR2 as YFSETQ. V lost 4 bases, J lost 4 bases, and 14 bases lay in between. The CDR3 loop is CASSVDIGGTEAFF. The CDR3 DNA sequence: TGCGCCAGCAGCGTGGACATTGGAGGCACTGAAGCTTTCTTT.

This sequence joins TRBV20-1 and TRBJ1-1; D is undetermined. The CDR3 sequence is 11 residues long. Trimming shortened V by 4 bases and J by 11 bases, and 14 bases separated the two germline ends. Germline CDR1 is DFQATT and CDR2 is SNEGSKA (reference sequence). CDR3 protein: CSATSEIKAFF. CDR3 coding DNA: TGCAGTGCTACTAGTGAAATTAAGGCTTTCTTT.

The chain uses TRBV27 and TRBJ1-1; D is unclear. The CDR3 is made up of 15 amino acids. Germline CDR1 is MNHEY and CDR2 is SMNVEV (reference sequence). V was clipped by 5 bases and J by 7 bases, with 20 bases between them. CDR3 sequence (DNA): TGTGCCAGCAGTCTCCGCCGGGTCGAACGGAATGAAGCTTTCTTT. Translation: CASSLRRVERNEAFF.

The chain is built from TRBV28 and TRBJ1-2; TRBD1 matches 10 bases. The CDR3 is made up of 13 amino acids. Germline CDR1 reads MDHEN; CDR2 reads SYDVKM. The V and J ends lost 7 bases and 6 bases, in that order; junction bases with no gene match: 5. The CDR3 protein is CASNIGQGDGYTF. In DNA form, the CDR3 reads TGTGCCAGCAACATCGGACAGGGGGATGGCTACACCTTC.

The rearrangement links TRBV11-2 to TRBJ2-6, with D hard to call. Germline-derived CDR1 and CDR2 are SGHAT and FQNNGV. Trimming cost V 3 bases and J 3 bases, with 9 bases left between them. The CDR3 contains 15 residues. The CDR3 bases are TGTGCCAGCAGCTTCGGTGGTTTTGGGGCCAACGTCCTGACTTTC. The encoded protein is CASSFGGFGANVLTF.